A single sample gave rise to the 13 T cell receptor beta chains below, sequenced in a study of cytomegalovirus exposure and HLA in healthy donors. Assay: immunoSEQ multiplex PCR; the TCRdb copy retains only in-frame clones and omits some. The repertoire includes some 100,000 clones, about nine tenths of them detected once, and roughly 2.2% sits in the top ten. Sequenced sample: PBMCs. The source is a woman aged 18 to 35 in good health and CMV-seronegative.

This chain joins TRBV1 and TRBJ2-7; whether TRBD2, the table's D call, matches the DNA was not checked. TRBV1 is flagged as a pseudogene. The CDR3 is made up of 12 amino acids. CDR3: CTSSQAPCEQYF. As DNA, the CDR3 is TGCACCAGCAGCCAAGCCCCGTGCGAGCAGTACTTC.

In DNA form, the CDR3 reads TGTGCCAGCAGTATCATACCCCTGAGTGGGCAGTATTTT. As protein: CASSIIPLSGQYF. The chain joins TRBV6-6 to TRBJ2-3, with D unclear. Germline V CDR1 and CDR2: MNHNY, SVGAGI (reference sequence). The CDR3 runs to 13 residues. V was shortened by 5 bases and J by 11 bases, with 17 bases between the two germline ends.

The V and J genes are TRBV7-6 and TRBJ2-7, with a tentative D call TRBD1 (6 bases). Germline lookup yields CDR1 SGHVS and CDR2 FNYEAQ. CDR3 length: 13 residues. V was cut by 4 bases and J by 0 bases, with 7 bases left in between. The CDR3 nucleotides are TGTGCCAGCAGCTCGACAGGCTCCTACGAGCAGTACTTC. It translates to CASSSTGSYEQYF. Combining the CDR3 with reference TRBV7-6 and TRBJ2-7 gives the whole variable domain GAGVSQSPRYKVTKRGQDVALRCDPISGHVSLYWYRQALGQGPEFLTYFNYEAQQDKSGLPNDRFSAERPEGSISTLTIQRTEQRDSAMYRCASSSTGSYEQYFGPGTRLTVT.

The V and J genes are TRBV5-8 and TRBJ2-7; TRBD2 is a possible D gene (5 bases). The CDR3 consists of 14 residues. Between the trimmed V and J ends, which lost 4 bases and 3 bases, there was a span of 14 bases. Germline V gene data show CDR1 as SGHTS and CDR2 as YDEGEE. CDR3 in amino acids: CASSRGGVDYEQYF. The CDR3 region has the DNA TGTGCCAGCAGCCGCGGAGGAGTAGACTACGAGCAGTACTTC.

The rearrangement joins TRBV10-3 to TRBJ2-7, with 10 bases that match TRBD2. The CDR3 spans 18 residues. V lost 0 bases, J lost 5 bases, and 13 bases stayed unmatched. Germline V lookup: CDR1 ENHRY, CDR2 SYGVKD. The CDR3 DNA reads as TGTGCCATCAGTGAGTCCGTTGGACTAGCGGTTGGATCCGACGAGCAGTACTTC. Amino acid sequence: CAISESVGLAVGSDEQYF.

This clone occurred once. The chain uses TRBV7-2 and TRBJ2-1, with 11 positions matching TRBD2. The CDR3 spans 13 residues. Per the germline V gene, CDR1 is SGHTA and CDR2 is FQGNSA. V shed 5 bases and J 13 bases; nucleotides not matched to a gene: 7. In DNA, the CDR3 is TGTGCCAGCAGCCCCTATAGCGGGAGGGCCCAGTTCTTC. Translated, it gives CASSPYSGRAQFF.

The CDR3 reads CASSWTGGPLLASYEQYF. In DNA, the CDR3 is TGTGCCAGCAGTTGGACAGGGGGCCCATTATTGGCCTCCTACGAGCAGTACTTC. The chain carries TRBV28 and TRBJ2-7; 11 bases match TRBD1. Germline V CDR1 and CDR2: MDHEN, SYDVKM. Trimming took 4 bases from V and 0 from J; bases not matched to a gene: 11. The CDR3 spans 18 residues.

The chain carries TRBV5-4 and TRBJ1-4; a possible D gene is TRBD1 (6 bases). Germline CDR1 and CDR2: SGHNT and YYREEE (reference sequence). V lost 4 bases and J 7 bases, leaving 14 bases between the germline ends. CDR3 length: 14 amino acids. The CDR3 region has the DNA TGTGCCAGCAGCGAAGACAGGTGGAGTGAAAAACTGTTTTTT. Its protein is CASSEDRWSEKLFF.

The chain recombines TRBV10-3 with TRBJ2-1, with 11 bases identical to TRBD1. With V trimmed by 6 bases and J by 4 bases, 5 bases remained unmatched. Germline-derived CDR1 and CDR2 are ENHRY and SYGVKD. The CDR3 has 15 residues. The CDR3 is CAISPGTGGYNEQFF. As DNA, the CDR3 is TGTGCCATCAGCCCGGGGACAGGGGGATACAATGAGCAGTTCTTC.

J is TRBJ2-7 and V is TRBV5-1, with D tentatively TRBD2 (7 bases). CDR3 length: 16 amino acids. Deletions cut 3 bases from V and 6 bases from J, with 22 bases between. Germline CDR1 SGHRS, CDR2 YFSETQ. The CDR3 protein is CASSSSPLGGGSEQYF. The CDR3 DNA reads as TGCGCCAGCAGCTCGTCACCCCTTGGGGGCGGGAGCGAGCAGTACTTC.

This chain links TRBV19 with TRBJ2-7, with 8 bases identical to TRBD1. CDR3 length equals 15 residues. The germline gives CDR1 LNHDA, CDR2 SQIVND (reference sequence). With V trimmed by 4 bases and J by 4 bases, 9 bases remained unmatched. The CDR3, as DNA: TGTGCCAGTAGTACTGGACAGGGTGTGGGGTACGAGCAGTACTTC. It specifies CASSTGQGVGYEQYF. The whole variable domain, filled in from reference TRBV19 and TRBJ2-7, reads DGGITQSPKYLFRKEGQNVTLSCEQNLNHDAMYWYRQDPGQGLRLIYYSQIVNDFQKGDIAEGYSVSREKKESFPLTVTSAQKNPTAFYLCASSTGQGVGYEQYFGPGTRLTVT.

The chain employs TRBV5-4 and TRBJ2-1, with 7 bases fitting TRBD1. Germline-derived CDR1 and CDR2 are SGHNT and YYREEE (reference sequence). The CDR3 has 13 amino acids. V lost 5 bases to trimming and J lost 16 bases; unmatched junction nucleotides: 15. The CDR3 DNA follows: TGTGCCAGCAGTTCAGACAGACAGGGCGACTTTTTCTTC. Its translation: CASSSDRQGDFFF.

This clone was counted a single time. The chain uses TRBV6-5 and TRBJ1-4; TRBD1 is a possible D gene (6 bases). Trimming removed 5 bases from V and 3 bases from J, with 13 bases in between. The CDR3 extends over 15 amino acids. Looked up from germline, CDR1 is MNHEY and CDR2 is SVGAGI. The CDR3 here is CASSRQGGANEKLFF. DNA for the CDR3: TGTGCCAGCAGTCGCCAAGGGGGGGCTAATGAAAAACTGTTTTTT.